This T cell receptor (beta chain) was obtained from a study of blood T cells in healthy people across ages (dated by TCRdb to between 2014 and 2017). In terms of the full investigation: Template switching captured roughly one uniquely barcoded TCR beta cDNA molecule per two T cells in model experiments. The study measured age-related changes in TCR beta repertoire diversity using deep sequencing normalized with unique cDNA molecular identifiers. Four age groups were formed from the donors: young (average approximately 16 years), middle-aged (approximately 40), aged (approximately 60) and long-lived (approximately 80). For two donors (one aged 18 to 29 and one aged 80 or older), the study analyzed two additional independent replicas of 1 million unique cDNA reads from the same blood draw. Findings and caveats that apply to the study as a whole: As age increased, observed TCR beta diversity per million T cells dropped in a roughly linear way, and a significant reduction was already evident by age about 40. Total diversity estimates from one million sequenced T cells were considered lower bounds and underestimates. Since profiling was done on bulk unsorted PBMCs, naive and antigen-experienced compartments could not be conclusively compared. Observed TCR beta diversity correlated strongly with the percentage of naive T cells measured by flow cytometry. Compared with the aged group, the long-lived group had more naive CD4+ T cells, fewer expanded clones and increased TCR diversity, suggesting age selection. Because the CMV infection status of the donors was unknown, age-related changes in expanded clonotypes may potentially have been confounded.

The method was 5' RACE. Sequencer: Illumina HiSeq 2500. A second PCR of roughly 7 to 11 cycles was performed with a sample-barcoded 5' primer and a J-beta primer mix. A unique molecular identifier was introduced onto each TCR beta cDNA molecule by a template-switch 5' adaptor carrying 12 random nucleotides. At least 3 million CDR3-containing paired-end reads were obtained from each sample. All of the RNA was converted into first-strand cDNA using the Mint cDNA synthesis kit, with a TRBC-specific oligonucleotide serving as the primer. All cDNA was treated with uracil-DNA glycosylase and then went through a first 18-cycle PCR with the universal primers M1SS and BC2_uni_R. Concerning the study's data processing: For normalization, 1 million high-quality reads were randomly selected from each sample, with every read carrying a distinct molecular identifier. Reads sharing molecular identifiers were discarded rather than binned into consensus sequences. MiTCR, with a Q25 quality threshold and the strictest error-elimination algorithm, was used for CDR3 identification, clonotype clustering and error correction. A nonparametric unseen species model with Euler transformation was used to estimate a lower bound on total TCR beta diversity. TCRdb handled the public reads itself, with Q25 trimming in fastp and clone calling in MiXCR, and kept productive beta chains. Every distinct CDR3 protein forms one entry, paired with its most common genes and DNA. V and J calls and clone size were set by TCRdb, not the authors. The sample table holds 760,000 or so distinct CDR3 sequences, of which around 25% were seen once. Under 9.5% of the sample goes to the ten largest clones.

In its sample, this clonotype was seen a few times. Its antigen remains undetermined. Per-base quality was not reported, and no clone a single base away is much larger than it. The germline V gene sets CDR1 to MNHEY and CDR2 to SVGEGT. Trimming accounts for 2 bases at V and 3 bases at J, while the number of junction bases matched to no gene is 2. Reading from cysteine to phenylalanine, the CDR3 counts 14 amino acids. Kept here is only the CDR3 DNA, which spans 42 bases and is read in frame from base 1. Systemically healthy Caucasian individuals from Russia, 35 to 50 in total and aged about 6 to 100 years, were included as donors. Approximately 10 milliliters of peripheral blood were collected from each donor into EDTA-treated Vacutainer tubes. Ficoll-Paque density-gradient centrifugation was used to isolate PBMCs, with at least 7 million per sample. Trizol reagent was used to extract total RNA from the PBMCs, yielding at least 6 micrograms per sample. For every donor, an aliquot of PBMCs went through flow cytometry to measure the percentages of naive CD45RAhigh/CD27high T cells.

The same specimen was also included in a second study, on T cells of mothers and their children. Per that second paper: The donors were nine systemically healthy Caucasian individuals, made up of three mothers and their six children. cDNA synthesis consumed the entire amount of extracted RNA, loaded at roughly 1.5 ug RNA in each 15 ul reaction. In the second PCR, the M1S primer introduced both the sample barcodes and 2-4 random nucleotides. Each mother yielded over 9 million TCR beta CDR3 reads and each child about 3 million reads. Thymic selection shapes the output of TCR recombination in a similar way in related and unrelated pairs, and inherited differences have a minor effect. Normalized repertoire overlap was always found to be slightly, but never significantly, higher in related mother-child pairs than in unrelated mother-child pairs. No persistent microchimeric T cell clones were found, with a detection sensitivity of 80 to 100 clones per million clonotypes. To look for features that set related mother-child pairs apart from unrelated individuals, the researchers ran deep NGS to compare the TCR beta repertoires of mothers and children. On average, the children were approximately 11 +/- 4 years old, while the mothers were 40 +/- 4 years old. After adapter ligation with NEBNext reagents, the libraries were sequenced on Illumina HiSeq 2000 with 100+100 nt paired-end reads. To prevent cross-contamination, the mother and child libraries were prepared one month apart and sequenced in separate runs. Between roughly 500,000 and 2,300,000 distinct TCR beta clonotypes were identified per donor. Naive TCR beta clonotypes were estimated from low-frequency clonotypes matched to each donor's FACS-determined naive share, without sorting.

The V and J segments used are TRBV6-2 or TRBV6-3 and TRBJ2-3; 7 of the junction bases match TRBD2. Sequenced material: blood. The clonotype originates from a boy aged 10-17 years in good health. The DNA reads as follows: TGTGCCAGCAGTTACGGGGGGGAGACAGATACGCAGTATTTT. The encoded protein is CASSYGGETDTQYF.